This TCR beta chain appears in the sequencing data of a study of early T cells in non-severe SARS-CoV-2 infection. As for the study in general: Sequencing used unsorted whole-blood bulk RNA, so chains lack pairing.

General study results and limits: Private and CD4 specificities were missed by VDJdb matching, skewed to anti-spike CD8.

This clonotype was found a few times. Its antigen is not identified. The CDR3 loop spans 14 amino acids. J was trimmed by 6 bases and V by 3 bases; bases with no gene match: 1. CDR1 and CDR2 (germline): MRHNA, SNTAGT. Unique molecular identifiers were added to individual cDNA molecules. TCRdb analysed the 5' RACE reads with MiXCR anew, one entry per CDR3 protein. The top ten hold 5% to 7.5% of the sample, which has around 26,000 distinct CDR3 sequences, 4.8% seen once. Sequenced input: whole blood. The gene calls are TRBV6-4 and TRBJ1-6; TRBD1 matches 8 bases. The sequence was obtained from an adult who was a healthcare worker with PCR-confirmed SARS-CoV-2 infection or an uninfected control (not recorded which). The CDR3 DNA sequence: TGTGCCAGCAGTGAAGGACAGGGTAATTCACCCCTCCACTTT. This codes for CASSEGQGNSPLHF.